The 26 T cell receptor beta chains below were found in one sample sequenced in a study of cytomegalovirus exposure and HLA in healthy donors. It was with 60 Vbeta and 13 Jbeta primers that the PCR ran. Sequencing was performed with immunoSEQ multiplex PCR; in TCRdb, only in-frame clones are kept and a portion is missing. Of 100,000 to 150,000 clones in the sample, about 85% were seen once. Material: PBMCs. Every receptor here comes from a man younger than 35 in good health and CMV-seropositive.

The gene calls are TRBV6-6 and TRBJ2-5, with D perhaps matching TRBD2 (6 bases). The assigned J gene may be wrong: the sequence end matches TRBJ2-7 better. Germline values: CDR1 MNHNY, CDR2 SVGAGI (reference sequence). There are 12 residues in the CDR3. The CDR3 DNA sequence: TGTGCCAGCAGTTACTCAGCGGGCGAGCAGTACTTC. Translated, it gives CASSYSAGEQYF.

This clone was observed a few times. The rearrangement uses TRBV11-2 and TRBJ2-2; weak D call: TRBD2 (5 bases). V was trimmed by 2 bases and J by 6 bases, leaving 25 bases between them. The CDR3 length is 19 residues. Germline loops: CDR1 SGHAT, CDR2 FQNNGV. In nucleotides, the CDR3 is TGTGCCAGCAGCTTACCCCGGATGTTGGAGAGGGTGATGGCCGGGGAGCTGTTTTTT. Residues: CASSLPRMLERVMAGELFF.

In nucleotides, the CDR3 is TGTGCAAGTCGCTTAGTCTATAGCGGGGAAGAGACCCAGTACTTC. Translated: CASRLVYSGEETQYF. J is TRBJ2-5 and V is TRBV12-2; the DNA was not compared with TRBD2, the D call given in the table. TRBV12-2 is described as a pseudogene. There are 15 residues in the CDR3.

The V and J genes are TRBV4-1 and TRBJ2-1; 14 bases match TRBD2. V lost 0 bases, J lost 9 bases, and 7 bases stayed unmatched. This CDR3 contains 17 residues. The V gene's germline CDR1 is MGHRA and CDR2 YSYEKL. The CDR3 DNA sequence: TGCGCCAGCAGCCAAGATCGAGGGACTAGCGGGAGTGGTGAGCAGTTCTTC. Its translation: CASSQDRGTSGSGEQFF.

V usage is TRBV5-5 and J usage is TRBJ2-3; tentative D call: TRBD1 (6 bases). Trimming stripped 6 bases from V and 5 bases from J, with 19 bases between. The CDR3 has 15 amino acids. The germline CDR1 and CDR2 sequences are SGHKS and YYEKEE (reference sequence). The CDR3 is CASTPSGVRIDTQYF. The CDR3 region has the DNA TGTGCCAGCACTCCCTCAGGGGTTCGGATAGATACGCAGTATTTT.

The V gene is TRBV7-8, the J gene TRBJ1-3; possibly TRBD1 for D (6 bases). This CDR3 is 15 amino acids long. V dropped 1 base and J dropped 3 bases, with 10 bases sitting between them. Looked up from germline, CDR1 is SGHVS and CDR2 is FQNEAQ. The chain's CDR3 is CASSLVGGYGNTIYF. The CDR3 bases are TGTGCCAGCAGCTTAGTTGGGGGCTATGGAAACACCATATATTTT.

V usage is TRBV11-2 and J usage is TRBJ1-2, with D hard to call. Germline CDR1 and CDR2: SGHAT and FQNNGV. Trimming removed 3 bases from V and 1 base from J, with 12 bases in between. CDR3 length: 15 residues. CDR3 in amino acids: CASSLRGEVNYGYTF. Written as DNA, the CDR3 is TGTGCCAGCAGCTTGCGAGGAGAAGTTAACTATGGCTACACCTTC.

The chain recombines TRBV28 with TRBJ2-7; D remains unclear. The germline V and J ends were trimmed by 6 bases and 2 bases, with 5 bases remaining between them. Germline V CDR1 and CDR2: MDHEN, SYDVKM. The CDR3 is 11 amino acids. The chain's CDR3 is CASSLTYEQYF. The CDR3 bases are TGTGCCAGCAGCCTAACCTACGAGCAGTACTTC.

This chain links TRBV27 with TRBJ1-1, with D tentatively TRBD1 (5 bases). Germline assignment: CDR1 MNHEY and CDR2 SMNVEV (reference sequence). V was shortened by 3 bases and J by 1 base, with 12 bases between the two germline ends. The length of the CDR3 is 15 residues. The CDR3 DNA reads as TGTGCCAGCAGTTTTAATGGGGCCAGGAACACTGAAGCTTTCTTT. Its translation: CASSFNGARNTEAFF.

This chain uses TRBV10-2 with TRBJ1-1; D is unresolved. Looked up from germline, CDR1 is WSHSY and CDR2 is SAAADI. This CDR3 spans 17 amino acids. V lost 4 bases, J lost 0 bases, and 18 bases lay in between. Written as DNA, the CDR3 is TGCGCCAGCAGTGGGGTTTCGGGGTTTTCCCTGAACACTGAAGCTTTCTTT. Protein product: CASSGVSGFSLNTEAFF.

The V call is TRBV7-7, the J call TRBJ2-7; TRBD1 matches 8 bases. Looked up from germline, CDR1 is SSHAT and CDR2 is FNYEAQ (reference sequence). Germline trimming cut 8 bases from V and 2 bases from J; bases unmatched to any gene: 11. This CDR3 is built from 15 residues. CDR3: CASLRIPGQAYEQYF. CDR3 coding DNA: TGTGCCAGCCTTAGAATACCGGGACAGGCCTACGAGCAGTACTTC.

V usage is TRBV5-5 and J usage is TRBJ2-7; TRBD2 matches 8 bases. The CDR3 is 14 amino acids. Germline V gene data show CDR1 as SGHKS and CDR2 as YYEKEE (reference sequence). V dropped 4 bases and J dropped 3; count of bases not matched to a gene: 6. The CDR3 DNA reads as TGTGCCAGCAGCCCCTTGGGGACTAGCTACGAGCAGTACTTC. Protein sequence: CASSPLGTSYEQYF.

The chain has TRBV5-6 and TRBJ2-5, with TRBD1 identical over 9 bases. This CDR3 is built from 16 residues. CDR1 is SGHDT, CDR2 YYEEEE, per germline. The junction had 7 bases not matched to a gene; V was cut back by 4 bases and J by 0 bases. As DNA, the CDR3 is TGTGCCAGCAGCACCCCAACAGGGGGCCACCAAGAGACCCAGTACTTC. This translates into CASSTPTGGHQETQYF.

The chain combines TRBV27 with TRBJ2-3, with D perhaps matching TRBD1 (6 bases). The CDR3 has 12 residues. Germline V gene data show CDR1 as MNHEY and CDR2 as SMNVEV (reference sequence). V was pared by 5 bases and J by 5 bases, with 8 bases between. The CDR3 here is CASSSRGDTQYF. CDR3 nucleotide sequence: TGTGCCAGCAGTAGCAGGGGAGATACGCAGTATTTT.

The chain uses TRBV13 and TRBJ2-1; 14 nucleotides match TRBD2. Trimming at V came to 4 bases and at J to 8 bases, leaving 4 bases not matched to a gene. The CDR3 length is 15 residues. Per the germline V gene, CDR1 is PRHDT and CDR2 is FYEKMQ (reference sequence). DNA for the CDR3: TGTGCCAGCAGCTACGGACTAGCGGGAGGAGATGAGCAGTTCTTC. Translation gives CASSYGLAGGDEQFF. Using reference TRBV13 and TRBJ2-1 for the parts outside the CDR3, the full variable domain is AAGVIQSPRHLIKEKRETATLKCYPIPRHDTVYWYQQGPGQDPQFLISFYEKMQSDKGSIPDRFSAQQFSDYHSELNMSSLELGDSALYFCASSYGLAGGDEQFFGPGTRLTVL.

The chain recombines TRBV25-1 with TRBJ1-1; 7 nucleotides match TRBD1. The V and J ends lost 7 bases and 2 bases, in that order; junction bases with no gene match: 4. This CDR3 spans 13 amino acids. From germline, CDR1 is MGHDK and CDR2 SYGVNS. This CDR3 is CASTGTANTEAFF. The CDR3, as DNA: TGTGCCAGCACGGGGACAGCCAACACTGAAGCTTTCTTT.

The chain carries TRBV30 and TRBJ1-4; 9 nucleotides align to TRBD1. CDR3 length equals 13 residues. V lost 7 bases to trimming and J lost 8 bases; unmatched junction nucleotides: 8. The germline gives CDR1 GTSNPN, CDR2 SVGIG (reference sequence). The CDR3 sequence: CASSGQGNEKLFF. In DNA form, the CDR3 reads TGTGCCTCATCGGGACAGGGAAACGAAAAACTGTTTTTT.

The chain links TRBV5-1 to TRBJ2-4, with D perhaps TRBD1 (5 bases). CDR1 SGHRS and CDR2 YFSETQ come from the germline V gene. Trimming took 0 bases from V and 1 from J, leaving 5 bases between them. This CDR3 has 14 amino acids. The CDR3 DNA reads TGCGCCAGCAGCTTGGACAGGGCCAAAAACATTCAGTACTTC. It is translated as CASSLDRAKNIQYF.

The chain employs TRBV14 and TRBJ2-5; 8 nucleotides align to TRBD1. CDR1 is SGHDN, CDR2 FVKESK, per germline. This CDR3 is 14 amino acids long. With 3 bases clipped from V and 7 bases from J, the junction kept 7 bases outside the gene matches. CDR3 residues: CASSQSTGDGTQYF. CDR3 in DNA: TGTGCCAGCAGCCAGTCGACAGGGGACGGGACCCAGTACTTC. Full variable domain (rest looked up from reference TRBV14 and TRBJ2-5): EAGVTQFPSHSVIEKGQTVTLRCDPISGHDNLYWYRRVMGKEIKFLLHFVKESKQDESGMPNNRFLAERTGGTYSTLKVQPAELEDSGVYFCASSQSTGDGTQYFGPGTRLLVL.

The CDR3: CASCVLEGEQFF. Written as DNA, the CDR3 is TGTGCCAGCTGCGTGTTAGAGGGTGAGCAGTTCTTC. The genes are TRBV7-6 and TRBJ2-1, with D perhaps matching TRBD2 (5 bases). V lost 8 bases and J lost 9, with 14 bases in between. The CDR3 length is 12 residues. Germline CDR1 is SGHVS and CDR2 is FNYEAQ.

The chain recombines TRBV5-1 with TRBJ2-1; D perhaps matches TRBD1 (8 bases). The CDR3 is made up of 16 amino acids. Germline CDR1 SGHRS, CDR2 YFSETQ. The V end was cut by 4 bases, the J end by 9 bases, with 23 bases between. CDR3 in DNA: TGCGCCAGCAGCGCGGGACTACAGGGGGGTGAAGTTGAGCAGTTCTTC. This codes for CASSAGLQGGEVEQFF. Full variable domain (outside the CDR3, taken from reference TRBV5-1 and TRBJ2-1): KAGVTQTPRYLIKTRGQQVTLSCSPISGHRSVSWYQQTPGQGLQFLFEYFSETQRNKGNFPGRFSGRQFSNSRSEMNVSTLELGDSALYLCASSAGLQGGEVEQFFGPGTRLTVL.

This rearrangement joins TRBV7-6 to TRBJ2-5, with 8 bases aligning to TRBD2. The J call is doubtful: the DNA matches TRBJ2-7 better. The CDR3 covers 16 residues. In germline, CDR1 is SGHVS, CDR2 FNYEAQ. This CDR3 reads CASSLSAGTSSYEQYF. CDR3 sequence (DNA): TGTGCCAGCAGCTTGTCGGCCGGGACTAGCTCCTACGAGCAGTACTTC.

The table lists this clone with a count of one. The chain links TRBV29-1 to TRBJ1-1, with D possibly TRBD1 on 5 matching bases. CDR1 SQVTM and CDR2 ANQGSEA come from the germline V gene. Between the trimmed V and J ends, which lost 6 bases and 6 bases, there was a span of 14 bases. The CDR3 is 12 residues long. CDR3: CSVSSGGAEAFF. CDR3 bases: TGCAGCGTCTCGTCCGGGGGGGCTGAAGCTTTCTTT.

The CDR3 protein is CASSPRAGGSDTQYF. CDR3 DNA sequence: TGTGCCAGCAGCCCTCGAGCGGGGGGGTCAGATACGCAGTATTTT. The genes are TRBV7-7 and TRBJ2-3; TRBD2 matches 10 bases. Germline V gene data show CDR1 as SSHAT and CDR2 as FNYEAQ (reference sequence). After removal of 5 bases from V and 4 bases from J, the junction contained 6 bases not matched to a gene. The CDR3 runs 15 residues. The full variable domain, in which reference TRBV7-7 and TRBJ2-3 provide the parts outside the CDR3, is GAGVSQSPRYKVTKRGQDVTLRCDPISSHATLYWYQQALGQGPEFLTYFNYEAQPDKSGLPSDRFSAERPEGSISTLTIQRTEQRDSAMYRCASSPRAGGSDTQYFGPGTRLTVL.

The V and J genes are TRBV4-1 and TRBJ2-1; D unclear. Germline V gene sequence: CDR1 MGHRA, CDR2 YSYEKL. This CDR3 is built from 13 residues. V was cut by 1 base and J by 12 bases, with 13 bases left in between. CDR3 sequence: CASSQGLLRGQFF. In nucleotides, the CDR3 is TGCGCCAGCAGCCAAGGATTACTCCGAGGGCAGTTCTTC.

This chain uses TRBV25-1 with TRBJ2-7, with 9 bases lining up with TRBD1. Germline V gene sequence: CDR1 MGHDK, CDR2 SYGVNS. The CDR3 totals 16 residues. V shed 3 bases, J shed 2 bases, and the junction held 8 bases outside the gene matches. Here the CDR3 reads CASSDYDRGLPYEQYF. As DNA, the CDR3 is TGTGCCAGCAGTGACTATGACAGGGGGTTACCCTACGAGCAGTACTTC.